The rows below give T cell receptor beta chains drawn from one sample of a study of blood T cells in healthy people across ages. TCRdb re-analysed the 5' RACE reads in MiXCR, keeping a single row per CDR3 protein. The sample yields approximately 800,000 distinct CDR3 sequences, roughly 60% seen once. The sequencing sample was made of blood. These receptors originate from a young man in good health. CDR3s include the opening cysteine and the closing phenylalanine or tryptophan. D genes are given only for firm matches. Size is omitted from some rows. Given values are once, few, many or a class for expanded clones.

d_gene,abundance,j_gene,v_gene,len,CDR3nt,CDR3aa
.,few,TRBJ2-7,TRBV29-1,17,TGCAGCGTTGATTCCAGGGTCCAAGGGAGTGGGTCCTACGAGCAGTACTTC,CSVDSRVQGSGSYEQYF
.,.,TRBJ2-3,TRBV10-3,13,TGTGCCACCCGACCGCTAGATGTTGATACGCAGTATTTT,CATRPLDVDTQYF
.,.,TRBJ1-5,TRBV9,13,TGTGCCAGCAGCGTAGGGGGAGCGGACAGCCAGCATTTT,CASSVGGADSQHF
TRBD1,.,TRBJ2-5,TRBV28,18,TGTGCCAGCAGGCCGGACAGGGGGCCCCTCCACGGATACAATGAGCAGTACTTC,CASRPDRGPLHGYNEQYF
.,.,TRBJ2-5,TRBV20-1,11,TGCAGTGCCAGGACAGAAGAGACCCAGTACTTC,CSARTEETQYF
.,few,TRBJ2-7,TRBV5-5,12,TGTGCCAGCGGGCACCGCTCCTACGAGCAGTACTTC,CASGHRSYEQYF
.,.,TRBJ2-7,TRBV20-1,15,TGCAGTGCTAGAGGCAGGGGGGTCTCCTTCTACGAGCAGTACTTC,CSARGRGVSFYEQYF
TRBD2,.,TRBJ2-5,TRBV6-5,15,TGTGCCAGCAGCCCGGGACTAGCGGGGGCTGAGACCCAGTACTTC,CASSPGLAGAETQYF
.,few,TRBJ2-7,TRBV7-2,13,TGTGCCAGCACTACAGGATCTATCTACGAGCAGTACTTC,CASTTGSIYEQYF
.,few,TRBJ2-3,TRBV29-1,13,TGCAGCGCCTGGACCGGGGCAACAGATACGCAGTATTTT,CSAWTGATDTQYF
.,.,TRBJ2-3,TRBV6-2/TRBV6-3,14,TGTGCCAGCAGTCGTTCCGGGGGATGGGATACGCAGTATTTT,CASSRSGGWDTQYF
.,.,TRBJ1-1,TRBV5-1,14,TGCGCCAGCAACCCGGGACTCCCGAACACTGAAGCTTTCTTT,CASNPGLPNTEAFF
TRBD2,once,TRBJ2-7,TRBV7-9,16,TGTGCCAGCAGCTTAATCACCAGCGGGGGGCACTATGAGCAGTACTTC,CASSLITSGGHYEQYF
TRBD2,.,TRBJ2-3,TRBV29-1,13,TGCAGCGATGCTAGCGGGGGGCTGGATACGCAGTATTTT,CSDASGGLDTQYF
TRBD2,.,TRBJ2-5,TRBV5-1,15,TGCGCCAGCAGGCAGGGACTAGCGGGGGACGAGACCCAGTACTTC,CASRQGLAGDETQYF
TRBD1,.,TRBJ2-4,TRBV12-3/TRBV12-4,14,TGTGCCAGCAACCAGGGGGTGGGCAAAAACATTCAGTACTTC,CASNQGVGKNIQYF
.,.,TRBJ2-1,TRBV28,15,TGTGCCAGCAGCCCCGCTCTGGGGGGCAACAATGAGCAGTTCTTC,CASSPALGGNNEQFF
TRBD2,.,TRBJ2-5,TRBV29-1,14,TGCAGCGTTGCTAGCGGGGGGGAAGCAGAGACCCAGTACTTC,CSVASGGEAETQYF
TRBD2,few,TRBJ2-3,TRBV7-2,14,TGTGCCAGCAGCTTAGCTAGCGGGGGAGATACGCAGTATTTT,CASSLASGGDTQYF
.,few,TRBJ1-2,TRBV9,15,TGTGCCAGCAGCGTAGATGTAGTTCCACTATATGGCTACACCTTC,CASSVDVVPLYGYTF
.,once,TRBJ2-5,TRBV5-1,14,TGCGCCAGCAGCTTGGTAACAACTACCAATGAGCAGTACTTC,CASSLVTTTNEQYF
TRBD2,few,TRBJ2-5,TRBV20-1,15,TGCAGTGCTCGTCCTAGCGGGGGGGCCTTTGGGACCCAGTACTTC,CSARPSGGAFGTQYF
TRBD2,few,TRBJ2-5,TRBV25-1,14,TGTGCCAGCAGTGAATGGACTAGCGGGGAGACCCAGTACTTC,CASSEWTSGETQYF
.,.,TRBJ1-5,TRBV2,13,TGTGCCAGCATTCAGCAGGGGAACCAGCCCCAGCATTTT,CASIQQGNQPQHF